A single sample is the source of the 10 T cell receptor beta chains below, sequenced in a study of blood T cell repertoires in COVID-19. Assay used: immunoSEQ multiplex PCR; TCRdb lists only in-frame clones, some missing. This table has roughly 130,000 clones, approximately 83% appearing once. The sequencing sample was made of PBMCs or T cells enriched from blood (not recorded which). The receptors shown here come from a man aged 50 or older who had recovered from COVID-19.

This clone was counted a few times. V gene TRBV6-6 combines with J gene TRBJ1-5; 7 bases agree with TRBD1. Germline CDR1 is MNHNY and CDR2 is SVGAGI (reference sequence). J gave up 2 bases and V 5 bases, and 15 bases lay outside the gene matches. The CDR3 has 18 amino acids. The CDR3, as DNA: TGTGCCAGCAGTCCCCACGACAGGGACCGAAGAGGCAATCAGCCCCAGCATTTT. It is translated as CASSPHDRDRRGNQPQHF.

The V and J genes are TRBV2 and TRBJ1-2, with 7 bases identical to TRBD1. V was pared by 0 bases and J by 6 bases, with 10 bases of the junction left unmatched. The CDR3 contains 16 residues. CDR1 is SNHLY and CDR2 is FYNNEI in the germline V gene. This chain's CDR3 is CASSEALLVRGNGYTF. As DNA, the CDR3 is TGTGCCAGCAGTGAAGCGCTTCTTGTCAGGGGGAATGGCTACACCTTC. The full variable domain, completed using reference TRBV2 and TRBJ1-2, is EPEVTQTPSHQVTQMGQEVILRCVPISNHLYFYWYRQILGQKVEFLVSFYNNEISEKSEIFDDQFSVERPDGSNFTLKIRSTKLEDSAMYFCASSEALLVRGNGYTFGSGTRLTVV.

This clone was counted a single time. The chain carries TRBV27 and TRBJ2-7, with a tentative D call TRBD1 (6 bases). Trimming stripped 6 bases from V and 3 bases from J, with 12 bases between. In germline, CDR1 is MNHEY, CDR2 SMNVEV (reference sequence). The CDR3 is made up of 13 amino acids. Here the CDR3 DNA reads TGTGCCAGCAGATATCGGGGACACTACGAGCAGTACTTC. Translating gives CASRYRGHYEQYF.

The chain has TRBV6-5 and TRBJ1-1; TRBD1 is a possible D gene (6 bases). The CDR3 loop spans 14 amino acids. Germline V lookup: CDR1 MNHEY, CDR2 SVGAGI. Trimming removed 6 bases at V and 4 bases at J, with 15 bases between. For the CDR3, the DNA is TGTGCCAGCAGGGGACGGGACACAGCCACTGAAGCTTTCTTT. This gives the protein CASRGRDTATEAFF.

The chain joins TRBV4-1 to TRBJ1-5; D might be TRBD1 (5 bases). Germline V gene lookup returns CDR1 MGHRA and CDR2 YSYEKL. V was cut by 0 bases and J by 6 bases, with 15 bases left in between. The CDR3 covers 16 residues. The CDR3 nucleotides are TGCGCCAGCAGCCAAGAGAAAGGGGAGGTGAGTCAGCCCCAGCATTTT. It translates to CASSQEKGEVSQPQHF.

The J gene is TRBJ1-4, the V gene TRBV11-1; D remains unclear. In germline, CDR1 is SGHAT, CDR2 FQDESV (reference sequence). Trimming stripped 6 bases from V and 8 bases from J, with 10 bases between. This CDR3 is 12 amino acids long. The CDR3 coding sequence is TGTGCCAGCAGTACAACGGGAGAAAAACTGTTTTTT. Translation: CASSTTGEKLFF.

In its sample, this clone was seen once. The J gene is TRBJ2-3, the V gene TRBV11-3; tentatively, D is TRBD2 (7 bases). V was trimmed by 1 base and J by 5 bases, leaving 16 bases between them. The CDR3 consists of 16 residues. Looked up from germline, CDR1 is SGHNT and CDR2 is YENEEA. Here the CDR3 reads CASSLGTGGQVDTQYF. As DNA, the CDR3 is TGTGCCAGCAGCTTAGGAACGGGGGGCCAGGTAGATACGCAGTATTTT.

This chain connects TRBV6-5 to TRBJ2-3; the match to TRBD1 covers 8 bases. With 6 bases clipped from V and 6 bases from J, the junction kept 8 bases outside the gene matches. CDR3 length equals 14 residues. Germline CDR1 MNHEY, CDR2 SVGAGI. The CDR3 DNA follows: TGTGCCAGCAGCGGCCGTAGGGACAGGGATACGCAGTATTTT. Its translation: CASSGRRDRDTQYF.

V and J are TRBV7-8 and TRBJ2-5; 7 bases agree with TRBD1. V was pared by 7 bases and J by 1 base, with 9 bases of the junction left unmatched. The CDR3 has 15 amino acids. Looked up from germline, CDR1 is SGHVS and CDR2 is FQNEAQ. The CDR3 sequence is CASIPDRVPQETQYF. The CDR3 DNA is TGTGCCAGCATCCCCGACAGGGTACCCCAAGAGACCCAGTACTTC.

The CDR3 DNA follows: TGTGCCAGTAGTATAGGTCGGAGGGGAGGCTACAATGAGCAGTTCTTC. This codes for CASSIGRRGGYNEQFF. The rearrangement joins TRBV19 to TRBJ2-1; D is perhaps TRBD2 (6 bases). V was pared by 1 base and J by 3 bases, with 13 bases between. This CDR3 has 16 residues. Germline V gene data show CDR1 as LNHDA and CDR2 as SQIVND (reference sequence). The full variable domain, rest sourced from reference TRBV19 and TRBJ2-1, is DGGITQSPKYLFRKEGQNVTLSCEQNLNHDAMYWYRQDPGQGLRLIYYSQIVNDFQKGDIAEGYSVSREKKESFPLTVTSAQKNPTAFYLCASSIGRRGGYNEQFFGPGTRLTVL.